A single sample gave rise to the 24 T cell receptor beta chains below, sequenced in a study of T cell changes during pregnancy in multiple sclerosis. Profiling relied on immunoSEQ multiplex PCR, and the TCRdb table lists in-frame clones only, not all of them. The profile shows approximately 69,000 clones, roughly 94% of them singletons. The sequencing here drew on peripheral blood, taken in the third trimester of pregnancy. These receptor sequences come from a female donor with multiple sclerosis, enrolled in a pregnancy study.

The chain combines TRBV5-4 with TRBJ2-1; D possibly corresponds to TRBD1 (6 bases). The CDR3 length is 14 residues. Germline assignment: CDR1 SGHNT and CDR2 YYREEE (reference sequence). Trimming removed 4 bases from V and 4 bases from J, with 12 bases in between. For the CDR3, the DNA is TGTGCCAGCAGCCAGACAGGTGGTTACAATGAGCAGTTCTTC. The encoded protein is CASSQTGGYNEQFF.

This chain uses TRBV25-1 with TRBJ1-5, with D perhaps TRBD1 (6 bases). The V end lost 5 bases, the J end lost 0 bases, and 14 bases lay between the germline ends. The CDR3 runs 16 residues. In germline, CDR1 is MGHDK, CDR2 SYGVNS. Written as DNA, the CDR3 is TGTGCCAGCAGTCCTAGGGGGGGGTATAGCAATCAGCCCCAGCATTTT. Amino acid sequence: CASSPRGGYSNQPQHF.

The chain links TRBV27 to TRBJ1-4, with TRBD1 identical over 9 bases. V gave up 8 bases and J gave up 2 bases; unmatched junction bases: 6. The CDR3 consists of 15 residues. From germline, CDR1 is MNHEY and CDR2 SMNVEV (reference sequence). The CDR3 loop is CASGRQGGTNEKLFF. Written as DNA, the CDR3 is TGTGCCAGCGGGAGACAGGGGGGGACTAATGAAAAACTGTTTTTT.

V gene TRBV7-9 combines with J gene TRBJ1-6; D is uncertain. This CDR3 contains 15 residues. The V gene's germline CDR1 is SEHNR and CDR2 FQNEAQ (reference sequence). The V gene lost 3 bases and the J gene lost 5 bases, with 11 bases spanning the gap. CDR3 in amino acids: CASSFQSQNNSPLHF. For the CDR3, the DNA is TGTGCCAGCAGCTTTCAATCCCAGAATAATTCACCCCTCCACTTT.

This CDR3 is CASSRGLAYEQYF. DNA of the CDR3: TGTGCCAGTAGTAGGGGACTAGCGTACGAGCAGTACTTC. The chain has TRBV19 and TRBJ2-7; 10 nucleotides align to TRBD2. J lost 4 bases, V lost 4 bases, and 1 base had no gene match. The CDR3 covers 13 residues. Germline V gives CDR1 LNHDA, CDR2 SQIVND (reference sequence).

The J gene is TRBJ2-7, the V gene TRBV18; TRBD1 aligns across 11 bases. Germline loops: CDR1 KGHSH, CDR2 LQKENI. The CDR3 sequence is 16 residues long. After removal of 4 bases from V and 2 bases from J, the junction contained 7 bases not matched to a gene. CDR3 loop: CASSHTSGQGAYEQYF. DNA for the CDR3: TGTGCCAGCTCACACACCTCGGGACAGGGGGCCTACGAGCAGTACTTC.

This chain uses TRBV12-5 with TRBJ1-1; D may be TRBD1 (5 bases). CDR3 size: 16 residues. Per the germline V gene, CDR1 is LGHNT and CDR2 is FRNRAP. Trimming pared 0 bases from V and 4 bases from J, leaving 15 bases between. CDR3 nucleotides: TGTGCTAGTGGTTTGGTATCCGGCAGGGTCGGCACTGAAGCTTTCTTT. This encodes CASGLVSGRVGTEAFF.

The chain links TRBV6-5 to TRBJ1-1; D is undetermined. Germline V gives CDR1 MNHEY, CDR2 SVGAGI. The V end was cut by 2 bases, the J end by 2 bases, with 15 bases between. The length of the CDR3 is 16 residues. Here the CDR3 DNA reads TGTGCCAGCAGTTACCGTGGGCCAGCTCTAAACACTGAAGCTTTCTTT. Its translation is CASSYRGPALNTEAFF.

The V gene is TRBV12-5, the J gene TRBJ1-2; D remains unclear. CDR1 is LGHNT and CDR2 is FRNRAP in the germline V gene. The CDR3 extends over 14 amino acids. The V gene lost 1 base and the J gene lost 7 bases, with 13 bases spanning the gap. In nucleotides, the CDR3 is TGTGCTAGTGGTTTGGACAGTGCCACCTTTGGCTACACCTTC. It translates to CASGLDSATFGYTF.

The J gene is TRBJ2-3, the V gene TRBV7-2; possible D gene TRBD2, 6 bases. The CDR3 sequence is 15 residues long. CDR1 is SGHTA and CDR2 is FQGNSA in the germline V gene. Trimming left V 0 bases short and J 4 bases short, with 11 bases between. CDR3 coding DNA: TGTGCCAGCAGCTTAGCGGGCGGGGCCCCAGATACGCAGTATTTT. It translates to CASSLAGGAPDTQYF.

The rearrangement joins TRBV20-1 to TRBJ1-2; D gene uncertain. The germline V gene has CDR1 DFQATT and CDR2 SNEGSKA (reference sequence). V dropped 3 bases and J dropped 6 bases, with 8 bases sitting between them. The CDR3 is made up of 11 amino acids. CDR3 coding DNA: TGCAGTGCTAGTTTGAGAGATGGCTACACCTTC. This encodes CSASLRDGYTF.

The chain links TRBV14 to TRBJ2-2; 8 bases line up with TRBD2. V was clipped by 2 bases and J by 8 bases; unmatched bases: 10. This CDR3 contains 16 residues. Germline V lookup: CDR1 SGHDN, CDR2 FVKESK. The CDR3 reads CASSQRIRGGPGELFF. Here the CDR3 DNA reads TGTGCCAGCAGCCAAAGAATTCGGGGGGGCCCGGGGGAGCTGTTTTTT.

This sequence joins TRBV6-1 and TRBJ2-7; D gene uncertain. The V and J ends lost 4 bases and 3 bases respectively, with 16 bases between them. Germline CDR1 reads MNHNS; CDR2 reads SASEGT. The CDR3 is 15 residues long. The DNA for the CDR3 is TGTGCCAGCAGTGTCGGAGACGCGGAGAACTACGAGCAGTACTTC. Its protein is CASSVGDAENYEQYF.

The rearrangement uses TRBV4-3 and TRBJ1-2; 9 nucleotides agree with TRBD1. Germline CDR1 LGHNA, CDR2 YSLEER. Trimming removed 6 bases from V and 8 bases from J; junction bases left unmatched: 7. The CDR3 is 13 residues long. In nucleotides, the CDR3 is TGCGCCAGCAGGAAACAGGGGGCCGGGGGCTACACCTTC. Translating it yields CASRKQGAGGYTF.

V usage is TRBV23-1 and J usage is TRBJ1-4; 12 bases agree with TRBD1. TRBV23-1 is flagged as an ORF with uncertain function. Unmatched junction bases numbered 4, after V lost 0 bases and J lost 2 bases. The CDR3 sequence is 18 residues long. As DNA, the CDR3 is TGCGCCAGCAGTCAATCGGGGACAGGGGGCACGACTAATGAAAAACTGTTTTTT. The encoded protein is CASSQSGTGGTTNEKLFF.

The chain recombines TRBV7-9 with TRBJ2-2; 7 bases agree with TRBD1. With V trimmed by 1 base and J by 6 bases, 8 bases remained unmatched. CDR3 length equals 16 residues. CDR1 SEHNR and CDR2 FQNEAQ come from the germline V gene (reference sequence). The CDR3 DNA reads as TGTGCCAGCAGCTTAGTTTCAGGGGGATTGCCCGGGGAGCTGTTTTTT. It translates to CASSLVSGGLPGELFF.

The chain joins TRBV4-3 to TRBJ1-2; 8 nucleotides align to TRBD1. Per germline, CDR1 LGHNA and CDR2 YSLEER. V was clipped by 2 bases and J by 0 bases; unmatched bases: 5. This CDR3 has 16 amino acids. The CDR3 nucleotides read TGCGCCAGCAGCCAAAGAGCGACAGGGGCTAACTATGGCTACACCTTC. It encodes CASSQRATGANYGYTF.

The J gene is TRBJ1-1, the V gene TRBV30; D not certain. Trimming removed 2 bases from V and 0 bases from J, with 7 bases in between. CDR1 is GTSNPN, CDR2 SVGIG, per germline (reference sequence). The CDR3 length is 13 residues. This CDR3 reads CAWSLQVNTEAFF. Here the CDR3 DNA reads TGTGCCTGGAGTCTGCAGGTGAACACTGAAGCTTTCTTT.

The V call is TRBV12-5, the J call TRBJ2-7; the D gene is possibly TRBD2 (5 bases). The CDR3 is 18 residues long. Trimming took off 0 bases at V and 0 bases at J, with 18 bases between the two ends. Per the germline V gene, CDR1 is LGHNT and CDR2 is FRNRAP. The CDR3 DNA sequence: TGTGCTAGTGGTTTGGTAATGACCCTTAACGCGGGCTCCTACGAGCAGTACTTC. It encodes CASGLVMTLNAGSYEQYF.

CDR3 DNA: TGTGCCAGCACTCTAGGACAGGGATTGGTTACTGAAGCTTTCTTT. Its protein product is CASTLGQGLVTEAFF. The chain joins TRBV2 to TRBJ1-1, with TRBD1 identical over 8 bases. The germline V gene encodes CDR1 SNHLY and CDR2 FYNNEI. This CDR3 is 15 amino acids long. Germline trimming cut 7 bases from V and 5 bases from J; bases unmatched to any gene: 12.

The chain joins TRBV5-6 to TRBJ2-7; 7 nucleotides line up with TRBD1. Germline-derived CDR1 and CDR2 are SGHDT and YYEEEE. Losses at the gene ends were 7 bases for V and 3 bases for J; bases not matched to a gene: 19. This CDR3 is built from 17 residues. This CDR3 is CASEWGWEQGNGYEQYF. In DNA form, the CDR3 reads TGTGCCAGCGAGTGGGGTTGGGAACAGGGGAACGGCTACGAGCAGTACTTC.

In DNA, the CDR3 is TGCGCCAGCAGCTTGGCAGGGGGCCACACAGATACGCAGTATTTT. As protein: CASSLAGGHTDTQYF. The J gene is TRBJ2-3, the V gene TRBV5-1, with 8 bases fitting TRBD1. Looked up from germline, CDR1 is SGHRS and CDR2 is YFSETQ. With V trimmed by 0 bases and J by 2 bases, 2 bases remained unmatched. The CDR3 extends over 15 amino acids.

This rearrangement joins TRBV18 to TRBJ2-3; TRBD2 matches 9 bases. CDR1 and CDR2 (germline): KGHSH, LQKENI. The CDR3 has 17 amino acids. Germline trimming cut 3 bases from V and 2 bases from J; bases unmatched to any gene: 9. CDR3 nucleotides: TGTGCCAGCTCACCCGACGCGGGGGGGCCGGACACAGATACGCAGTATTTT. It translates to CASSPDAGGPDTDTQYF.

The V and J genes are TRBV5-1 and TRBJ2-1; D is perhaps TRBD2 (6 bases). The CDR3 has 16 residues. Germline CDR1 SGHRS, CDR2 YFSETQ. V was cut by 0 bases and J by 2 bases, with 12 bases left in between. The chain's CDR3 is CASSLVAGQPYNEQFF. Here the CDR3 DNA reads TGCGCCAGCAGCTTGGTTGCGGGGCAACCCTACAATGAGCAGTTCTTC.